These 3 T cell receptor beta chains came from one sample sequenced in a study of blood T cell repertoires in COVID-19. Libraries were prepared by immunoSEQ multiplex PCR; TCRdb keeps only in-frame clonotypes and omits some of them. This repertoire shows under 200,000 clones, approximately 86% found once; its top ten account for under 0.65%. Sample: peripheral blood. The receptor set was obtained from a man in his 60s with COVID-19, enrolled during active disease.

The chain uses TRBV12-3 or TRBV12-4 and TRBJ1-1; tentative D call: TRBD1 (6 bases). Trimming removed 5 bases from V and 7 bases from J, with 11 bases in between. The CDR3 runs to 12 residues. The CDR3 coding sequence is TGTGCCAGCAGTCTACAGGGAAATGAAGCTTTCTTT. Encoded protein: CASSLQGNEAFF.

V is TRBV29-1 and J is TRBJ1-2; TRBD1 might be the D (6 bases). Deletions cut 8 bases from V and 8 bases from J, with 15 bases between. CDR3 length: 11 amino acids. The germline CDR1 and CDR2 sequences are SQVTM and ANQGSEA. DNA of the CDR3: TGCAGCTATACAGGGTCTAGAGGCTACACCTTC. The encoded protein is CSYTGSRGYTF.

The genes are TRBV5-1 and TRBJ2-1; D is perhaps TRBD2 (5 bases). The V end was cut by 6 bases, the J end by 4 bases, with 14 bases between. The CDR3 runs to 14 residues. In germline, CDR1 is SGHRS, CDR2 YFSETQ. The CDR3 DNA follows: TGCGCCAGCACCTTTGGACTGGTGTACAATGAGCAGTTCTTC. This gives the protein CASTFGLVYNEQFF.